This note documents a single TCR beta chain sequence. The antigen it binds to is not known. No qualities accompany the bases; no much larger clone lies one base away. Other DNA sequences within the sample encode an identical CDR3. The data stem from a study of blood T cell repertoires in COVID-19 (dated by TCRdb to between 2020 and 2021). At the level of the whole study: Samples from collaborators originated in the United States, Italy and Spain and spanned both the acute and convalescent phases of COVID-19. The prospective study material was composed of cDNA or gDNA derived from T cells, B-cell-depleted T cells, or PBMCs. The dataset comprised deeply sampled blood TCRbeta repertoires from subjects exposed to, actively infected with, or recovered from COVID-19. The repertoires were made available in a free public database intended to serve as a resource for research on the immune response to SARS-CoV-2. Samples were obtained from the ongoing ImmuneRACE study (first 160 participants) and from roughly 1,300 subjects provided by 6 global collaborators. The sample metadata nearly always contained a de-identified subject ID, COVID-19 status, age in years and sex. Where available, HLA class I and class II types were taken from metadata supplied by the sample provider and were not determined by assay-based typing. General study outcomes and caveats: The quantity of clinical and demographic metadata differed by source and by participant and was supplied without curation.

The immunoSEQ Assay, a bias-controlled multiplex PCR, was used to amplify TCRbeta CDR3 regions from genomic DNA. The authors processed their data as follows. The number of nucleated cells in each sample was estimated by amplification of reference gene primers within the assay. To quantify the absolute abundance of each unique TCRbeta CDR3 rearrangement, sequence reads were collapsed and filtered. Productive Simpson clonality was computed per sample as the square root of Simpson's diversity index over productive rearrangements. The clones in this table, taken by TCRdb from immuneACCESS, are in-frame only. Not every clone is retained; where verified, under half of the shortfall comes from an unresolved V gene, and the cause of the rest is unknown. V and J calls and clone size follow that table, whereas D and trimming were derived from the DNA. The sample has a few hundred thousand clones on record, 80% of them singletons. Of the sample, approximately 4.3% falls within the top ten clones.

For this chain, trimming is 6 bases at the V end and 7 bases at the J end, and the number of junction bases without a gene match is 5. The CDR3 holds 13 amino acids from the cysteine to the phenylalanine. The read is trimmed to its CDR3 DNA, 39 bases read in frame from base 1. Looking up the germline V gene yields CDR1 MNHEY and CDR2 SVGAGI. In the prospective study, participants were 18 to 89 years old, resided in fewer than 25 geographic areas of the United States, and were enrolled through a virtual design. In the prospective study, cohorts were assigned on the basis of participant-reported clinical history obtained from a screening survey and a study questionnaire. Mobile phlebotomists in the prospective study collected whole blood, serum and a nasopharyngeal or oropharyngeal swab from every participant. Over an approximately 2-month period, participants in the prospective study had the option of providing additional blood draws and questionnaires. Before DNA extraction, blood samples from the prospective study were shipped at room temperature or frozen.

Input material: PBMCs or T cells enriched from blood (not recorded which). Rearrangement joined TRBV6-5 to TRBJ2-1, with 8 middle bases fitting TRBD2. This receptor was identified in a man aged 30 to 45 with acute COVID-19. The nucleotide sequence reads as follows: TGTGCCAGCAGACGAACGGGGGGGAATGAGCAGTTCTTC. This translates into CASRRTGGNEQFF.